Below, 29 T cell receptor beta chains from the same sample are listed, as sequenced in a study of CD8 T cells in Susac syndrome. A quantity of roughly 0.5 to 1 ug RNA underwent reverse transcription using random hexamers. TCRdb itself ran the immunoSEQ multiplex PCR reads through MiXCR, one entry per CDR3 protein. The sample carries around 140,000 distinct CDR3 sequences, 80% recorded once. Sequenced sample: CD8+ T cells from PBMCs. Every receptor here comes from a human donor with multiple sclerosis.

This clonotype was observed a few times. This chain uses TRBV19 with TRBJ2-1, with D perhaps matching TRBD2 (6 bases). The CDR3 has 15 amino acids. The V end lost 3 bases, the J end lost 0 bases, and 9 bases lay between the germline ends. Germline loops: CDR1 LNHDA, CDR2 SQIVND (reference sequence). This CDR3 is CASSISGSSYNEQFF. As DNA, the CDR3 is TGTGCCAGTAGTATTAGCGGTAGCTCCTACAATGAGCAGTTCTTC.

This sequence joins TRBV13 and TRBJ2-1; TRBD2 matches at 11 bases. Losses at the gene ends were 11 bases for V and 5 bases for J; bases not matched to a gene: 5. Germline values: CDR1 PRHDT, CDR2 FYEKMQ (reference sequence). The CDR3 runs 13 residues. CDR3 amino acids: CACLTSGDNEQFF. CDR3 bases: TGTGCCTGCCTGACTAGCGGGGACAATGAGCAGTTCTTC.

V gene TRBV5-1 combines with J gene TRBJ2-5, with 12 nucleotides matching TRBD1. There are 17 residues in the CDR3. Germline CDR1 and CDR2: SGHRS and YFSETQ. Trimming removed 0 bases from V and 5 bases from J; junction bases left unmatched: 8. CDR3 sequence reads: CASSLASGTGGHETQYF. The CDR3 region has the DNA TGCGCCAGCAGCTTGGCTTCCGGGACAGGGGGCCACGAGACCCAGTACTTC.

The J gene is TRBJ1-5, the V gene TRBV15; TRBD1 matches 8 bases. The CDR3 has 15 amino acids. CDR1 and CDR2 (germline): LNHNV, YYDKDF (reference sequence). V gave up 3 bases and J gave up 2 bases; unmatched junction bases: 3. CDR3 sequence: CATSSKTGGNQPQHF. The CDR3 region has the DNA TGTGCCACCAGCAGTAAGACAGGGGGCAATCAGCCCCAGCATTTT.

The chain carries TRBV12-3 or TRBV12-4 and TRBJ2-7; D remains ambiguous. This CDR3 is built from 13 residues. Trimming took off 4 bases at V and 7 bases at J, with 14 bases between the two ends. CDR3 nucleotides: TGTGCCAGCAGTTCACTGGACCTAGGGGAGCAGTACTTC. It encodes CASSSLDLGEQYF.

This chain uses TRBV4-1 with TRBJ1-5; no reliable D call. Germline CDR1 is MGHRA and CDR2 is YSYEKL. The CDR3 length is 15 residues. The V end was cut by 0 bases, the J end by 5 bases, with 11 bases between. Here the CDR3 reads CASSQESSGHQPQHF. In DNA form, the CDR3 reads TGCGCCAGCAGCCAAGAGAGCTCTGGACATCAGCCCCAGCATTTT.

CDR3 in amino acids: CAVRGYTF. Written as DNA, the CDR3 is TGCGCCGTGAGGGGCTACACCTTC. The V and J genes are TRBV10-1 and TRBJ1-2; D is ambiguous. Per germline, CDR1 WNHNN and CDR2 SYGVQD (reference sequence). CDR3 size: 8 residues. The V end was cut by 11 bases, the J end by 8 bases, with 6 bases between.

This clonotype appeared a few times. The chain combines TRBV7-2 with TRBJ2-1; 7 bases are shared with TRBD1. In germline, CDR1 is SGHTA, CDR2 FQGNSA. The CDR3 consists of 15 residues. The ends lost 5 bases at V and 2 bases at J; junction bases unmatched: 6. The CDR3 DNA reads as TGTGCCAGCAGCCCCCAGGACAGGACCTACAATGAGCAGTTCTTC. Protein product: CASSPQDRTYNEQFF. The variable domain in full, completed from reference TRBV7-2 and TRBJ2-1, reads GAGVSQSPSNKVTEKGKDVELRCDPISGHTALYWYRQSLGQGLEFLIYFQGNSAPDKSGLPSDRFSAERTGGSVSTLTIQRTQQEDSAVYLCASSPQDRTYNEQFFGPGTRLTVL.

This chain joins TRBV7-6 and TRBJ2-3; 7 nucleotides match TRBD2. This CDR3 is 13 amino acids long. CDR1 and CDR2 (germline): SGHVS, FNYEAQ. The J segment lost 5 bases and the V segment lost 4 bases, leaving 3 bases of the junction unmatched. The CDR3: CASSSGLEDTQYF. As DNA, the CDR3 is TGTGCCAGCAGCTCCGGACTAGAAGATACGCAGTATTTT.

The V call is TRBV11-3, the J call TRBJ2-3; TRBD2 might be the D (7 bases). Germline V gene lookup returns CDR1 SGHNT and CDR2 YENEEA. V shed 4 bases and J shed 2 bases, with 22 bases lying between them. The CDR3 totals 18 residues. The DNA of the CDR3 is TGTGCCAGCAGCTCCTCCTGGAGGGGGGGGATAGACACAGATACGCAGTATTTT. As protein: CASSSSWRGGIDTDTQYF.

This clonotype has only a few counts. The chain uses TRBV5-8 and TRBJ2-3; D remains unclear. V was pared by 2 bases and J by 4 bases, with 2 bases between. The germline gives CDR1 SGHTS, CDR2 YDEGEE. The length of the CDR3 is 11 residues. The CDR3 nucleotides are TGTGCCAGCAGCTTATCAGATACGCAGTATTTT. Residues: CASSLSDTQYF.

A few counts support this clonotype. The chain links TRBV4-3 to TRBJ1-1; 7 positions agree with TRBD1. Unmatched junction bases numbered 4, after V lost 0 bases and J lost 0 bases. Germline V lookup: CDR1 LGHNA, CDR2 YSLEER. CDR3 size: 16 residues. The CDR3 here is CASSQDPTGMNTEAFF. In DNA, the CDR3 is TGCGCCAGCAGCCAAGACCCGACAGGGATGAACACTGAAGCTTTCTTT.

The chain carries TRBV5-1 and TRBJ2-7, with a tentative D call TRBD2 (5 bases). Germline V CDR1 and CDR2: SGHRS, YFSETQ. This CDR3 contains 15 residues. The V gene lost 4 bases and the J gene lost 3 bases, with 17 bases spanning the gap. DNA for the CDR3: TGCGCCAGCAGCCCTGCGCCCGGGGATTACTACGAGCAGTACTTC. Amino acids: CASSPAPGDYYEQYF.

The chain has TRBV12-3 or TRBV12-4 and TRBJ2-2; D is unclear. The CDR3 runs 16 residues. The ends were cut back, 5 bases at V and 2 bases at J, with 15 bases in the middle. CDR3 sequence: CASSTRLLLNTGELFF. CDR3 coding DNA: TGTGCCAGCAGTACCCGGCTCCTTTTAAACACCGGGGAGCTGTTTTTT.

This clonotype came up once. This chain uses TRBV7-9 with TRBJ2-1; D is undetermined. The CDR3 has 18 amino acids. Germline CDR1 is SEHNR and CDR2 is FQNEAQ (reference sequence). V lost 5 bases and J lost 0, with 20 bases in between. In DNA, the CDR3 is TGTGCCAGCAGCCCCACCGAGAGCAAACATTACTCCTACAATGAGCAGTTCTTC. It is translated as CASSPTESKHYSYNEQFF.

The rearrangement links TRBV4-3 to TRBJ2-1, with a tentative D call TRBD2 (5 bases). The CDR3 sequence is 16 residues long. In germline, CDR1 is LGHNA, CDR2 YSLEER. With 0 bases removed from V and 3 bases from J, the gap between germline ends came to 12 bases. The CDR3 nucleotides are TGCGCCAGCAGCCAAGAAGAGCGGCCCCTCTACAATGAGCAGTTCTTC. Encoded protein: CASSQEERPLYNEQFF.

This chain joins TRBV2 and TRBJ1-1; unclear D gene. The germline gives CDR1 SNHLY, CDR2 FYNNEI. Trimming pared 1 base from V and 4 bases from J, leaving 13 bases between. CDR3 length equals 15 residues. CDR3 sequence reads: CASSEVGVHGTEAFF. CDR3 bases: TGTGCCAGCAGTGAAGTCGGGGTTCACGGCACTGAAGCTTTCTTT.

The sample holds a few counts of this clonotype. The V and J genes are TRBV4-1 and TRBJ2-7, with a weak D call TRBD2 (6 bases). From germline, CDR1 is MGHRA and CDR2 YSYEKL. CDR3 length equals 14 residues. With 3 bases removed from V and 5 bases from J, the gap between germline ends came to 14 bases. The CDR3 loop is CASSHGRGVDEQYF. Written as DNA, the CDR3 is TGCGCCAGCAGCCACGGACGCGGGGTTGACGAGCAGTACTTC.

The genes are TRBV20-1 and TRBJ1-2; D possibly corresponds to TRBD1 (5 bases). Deletions cut 3 bases from V and 1 base from J, with 15 bases between. Germline CDR1 reads DFQATT; CDR2 reads SNEGSKA (reference sequence). This CDR3 spans 15 amino acids. CDR3 sequence reads: CSASDETESNYGYTF. The DNA for the CDR3 is TGCAGTGCTAGTGACGAGACAGAAAGTAACTATGGCTACACCTTC.

J is TRBJ1-1 and V is TRBV10-3, with TRBD1 matching over 8 bases. Germline-derived CDR1 and CDR2 are ENHRY and SYGVKD. J was trimmed by 4 bases and V by 7 bases; bases with no gene match: 11. The length of the CDR3 is 15 residues. The CDR3 DNA reads as TGTGCCATCAACCCAGACAGGGGAAGGTTCACTGAAGCTTTCTTT. Its translation is CAINPDRGRFTEAFF.

The rearrangement uses TRBV15 and TRBJ2-4, with D possibly matching TRBD1 (6 bases). V was clipped by 2 bases and J by 5 bases, with 19 bases between them. Germline values: CDR1 LNHNV, CDR2 YYDKDF (reference sequence). The CDR3 covers 17 residues. CDR3 coding DNA: TGTGCCACCAGCAGATTCAAGGGGGACCAAAGGGAAAACATTCAGTACTTC. Translation: CATSRFKGDQRENIQYF.

V is TRBV29-1 and J is TRBJ2-6, with D tentatively TRBD2 (5 bases). The CDR3 length is 16 residues. Trimming took 3 bases from V and 0 from J, leaving 12 bases between them. Looked up from germline, CDR1 is SQVTM and CDR2 is ANQGSEA. The CDR3 reads CSVEGGEGSGANVLTF. The CDR3 region has the DNA TGCAGCGTTGAGGGCGGTGAGGGCTCTGGGGCCAACGTCCTGACTTTC.

V usage is TRBV10-3 and J usage is TRBJ2-7; D is possibly TRBD1 (6 bases). The germline V and J ends were trimmed by 3 bases and 3 bases, with 12 bases remaining between them. This CDR3 region has 14 residues. Germline V gene lookup returns CDR1 ENHRY and CDR2 SYGVKD. The CDR3 region is CAISDPGVGYEQYV. The DNA of the CDR3 is TGTGCCATCAGTGATCCAGGGGTCGGCTACGAGCAGTACGTC.

The rearrangement uses TRBV7-8 and TRBJ2-3; 8 bases align to TRBD2. Germline CDR1 reads SGHVS; CDR2 reads FQNEAQ. V was clipped by 1 base and J by 2 bases; unmatched bases: 5. This CDR3 has 16 residues. In nucleotides, the CDR3 is TGTGCCAGCAGCTTAGGACTAGCGACAATCACAGATACGCAGTATTTT. Its protein product is CASSLGLATITDTQYF.

The V call is TRBV20-1, the J call TRBJ2-5; D gene uncertain. Per germline, CDR1 DFQATT and CDR2 SNEGSKA (reference sequence). CDR3 length equals 14 residues. V dropped 0 bases and J dropped 5 bases, with 13 bases sitting between them. Here the CDR3 reads CSARDEDLRETQYF. In DNA form, the CDR3 reads TGCAGTGCTAGAGACGAGGACCTTCGGGAGACCCAGTACTTC.

This sequence joins TRBV27 and TRBJ1-5, with D possibly matching TRBD1 (6 bases). The CDR3 totals 15 residues. V lost 6 bases, J lost 5 bases, and 17 bases lay in between. Germline V CDR1 and CDR2: MNHEY, SMNVEV (reference sequence). CDR3 sequence: CASSPITGLYQPQHF. CDR3 nucleotides: TGTGCCAGCAGCCCAATTACAGGGCTCTATCAGCCCCAGCATTTT.

The rearrangement links TRBV14 to TRBJ1-5; tentatively, D is TRBD1 (6 bases). V lost 9 bases and J 4 bases, leaving 13 bases between the germline ends. CDR3 length: 13 amino acids. CDR1 SGHDN and CDR2 FVKESK come from the germline V gene. The CDR3 DNA sequence: TGTGCCAGACCCTCAGGGGCGAATCAGCCCCAGCATTTT. It translates to CARPSGANQPQHF.

The sample holds one count of this clonotype. The chain couples TRBV7-8 to TRBJ1-1; D might be TRBD1 (5 bases). Germline V gene data show CDR1 as SGHVS and CDR2 as FQNEAQ. Trimming left V 4 bases short and J 6 bases short, with 12 bases between. The CDR3 contains 13 residues. The CDR3 loop reads CASSWRGIAEAFF. The CDR3 bases are TGTGCCAGCAGCTGGAGGGGAATAGCTGAAGCTTTCTTT.

The chain carries TRBV29-1 and TRBJ1-1; D gene ambiguous. The ends were cut back, 3 bases at V and 1 base at J, with 6 bases in the middle. Germline CDR1 reads SQVTM; CDR2 reads ANQGSEA. The CDR3 runs to 12 residues. The CDR3 loop is CSVEMGNTEAFF. The CDR3 DNA follows: TGCAGCGTTGAGATGGGGAACACTGAAGCTTTCTTT.